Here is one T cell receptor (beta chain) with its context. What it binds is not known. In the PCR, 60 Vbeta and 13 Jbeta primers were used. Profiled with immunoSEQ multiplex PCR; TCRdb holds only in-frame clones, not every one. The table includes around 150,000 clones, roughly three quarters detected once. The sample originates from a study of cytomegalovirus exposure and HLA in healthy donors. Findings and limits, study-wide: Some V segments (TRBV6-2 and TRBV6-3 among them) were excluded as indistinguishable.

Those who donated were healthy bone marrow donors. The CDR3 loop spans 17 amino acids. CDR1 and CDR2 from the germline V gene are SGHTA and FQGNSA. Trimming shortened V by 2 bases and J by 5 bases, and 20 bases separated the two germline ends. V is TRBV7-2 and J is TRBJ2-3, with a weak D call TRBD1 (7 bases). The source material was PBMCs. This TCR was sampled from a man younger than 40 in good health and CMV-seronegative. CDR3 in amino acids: CASSLTRAEGAGDTQYF. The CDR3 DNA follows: TGTGCCAGCAGCTTAACCCGCGCGGAGGGGGCAGGAGATACGCAGTATTTT.